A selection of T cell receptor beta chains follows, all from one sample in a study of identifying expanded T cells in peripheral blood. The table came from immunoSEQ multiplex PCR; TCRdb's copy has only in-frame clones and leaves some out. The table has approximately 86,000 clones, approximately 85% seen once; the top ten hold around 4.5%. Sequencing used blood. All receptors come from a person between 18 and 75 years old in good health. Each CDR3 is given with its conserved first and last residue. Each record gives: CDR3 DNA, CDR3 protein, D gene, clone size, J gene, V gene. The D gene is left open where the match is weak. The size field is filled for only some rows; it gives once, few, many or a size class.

cdr3_nt: TGTGCCAGCAGCCCCGGAATGAGCTCCTACGAGCAGTACTTC; cdr3_aa: CASSPGMSSYEQYF; d_call: .; clone_size: .; j_call: TRBJ2-7; v_call: TRBV7-6
cdr3_nt: TGTGCCAGTAGTAACTCAGGGATTTCTGAAAAACTGTTTTTT; cdr3_aa: CASSNSGISEKLFF; d_call: .; clone_size: .; j_call: TRBJ1-4; v_call: TRBV19
cdr3_nt: TGTGCCATCAGTGAGGGGGACAGGGGGCCCTTCGAGCAGTACTTC; cdr3_aa: CAISEGDRGPFEQYF; d_call: TRBD1; clone_size: once; j_call: TRBJ2-7; v_call: TRBV10-3
cdr3_nt: TGCGCCAGCAGGTACCCTAGCGGAATAGAGTATTTT; cdr3_aa: CASRYPSGIEYF; d_call: TRBD2; clone_size: .; j_call: TRBJ2-3; v_call: TRBV10-2
cdr3_nt: TGTGCCAGCAGTTGGGGGCGAAACAGGATGAAGACTGAAGCTTTCTTT; cdr3_aa: CASSWGRNRMKTEAFF; d_call: .; clone_size: few; j_call: TRBJ1-1; v_call: TRBV6-5
cdr3_nt: TGTGCCACCTCCGGACAGGGAGGAAACACCATATATTTT; cdr3_aa: CATSGQGGNTIYF; d_call: TRBD1; clone_size: .; j_call: TRBJ1-3; v_call: TRBV15
cdr3_nt: TGCGCCAGCAGCTCCGGCCCTTATGGCTACACCTTC; cdr3_aa: CASSSGPYGYTF; d_call: .; clone_size: .; j_call: TRBJ1-2; v_call: TRBV4-3
cdr3_nt: TGTGCCAGCAGCCTAGGATTGGGGGGAGTAGGGGATGGCTACACCTTC; cdr3_aa: CASSLGLGGVGDGYTF; d_call: .; clone_size: .; j_call: TRBJ1-2; v_call: TRBV7-2
cdr3_nt: TGTGCCAGCAGCTTTTCCCCTAGCCGTACGCAGTATTTT; cdr3_aa: CASSFSPSRTQYF; d_call: .; clone_size: .; j_call: TRBJ2-3; v_call: TRBV13
cdr3_nt: TGTGCCAGCCATAGCTCCTTCCGAGATACGCAGTATTTT; cdr3_aa: CASHSSFRDTQYF; d_call: .; clone_size: .; j_call: TRBJ2-3; v_call: TRBV19
cdr3_nt: TGTGCCAGCAGCTTAGGGGGAAAGGGATCCTACAATGAGCAGTTCTTC; cdr3_aa: CASSLGGKGSYNEQFF; d_call: .; clone_size: .; j_call: TRBJ2-1; v_call: TRBV7-9
cdr3_nt: TGTGCCAGCAGCTTGAGGAAGTTAGGCACAGATACGCAGTATTTT; cdr3_aa: CASSLRKLGTDTQYF; d_call: .; clone_size: .; j_call: TRBJ2-3; v_call: TRBV5-4